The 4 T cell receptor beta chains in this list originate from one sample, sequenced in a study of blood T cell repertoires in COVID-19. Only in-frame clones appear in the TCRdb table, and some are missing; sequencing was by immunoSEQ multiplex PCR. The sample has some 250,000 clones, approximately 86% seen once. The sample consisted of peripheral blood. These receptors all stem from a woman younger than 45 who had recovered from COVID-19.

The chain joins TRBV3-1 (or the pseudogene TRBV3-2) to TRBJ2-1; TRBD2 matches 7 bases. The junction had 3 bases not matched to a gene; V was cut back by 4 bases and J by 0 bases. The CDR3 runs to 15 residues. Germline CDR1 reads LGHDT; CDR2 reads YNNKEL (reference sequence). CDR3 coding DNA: TGTGCCAGCAGCCGGGGGGGTAGCTCCTACAATGAGCAGTTCTTC. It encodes CASSRGGSSYNEQFF.

CDR3 coding DNA: TGTGCCAGCAGTCCCGGGGATTTTAGCACAGATACGCAGTATTTT. Translation gives CASSPGDFSTDTQYF. The genes are TRBV7-2 and TRBJ2-3, with D possibly TRBD2 on 5 matching bases. Germline V gives CDR1 SGHTA, CDR2 FQGNSA. Deletions cut 6 bases from V and 0 bases from J, with 13 bases between. This CDR3 region has 15 residues.

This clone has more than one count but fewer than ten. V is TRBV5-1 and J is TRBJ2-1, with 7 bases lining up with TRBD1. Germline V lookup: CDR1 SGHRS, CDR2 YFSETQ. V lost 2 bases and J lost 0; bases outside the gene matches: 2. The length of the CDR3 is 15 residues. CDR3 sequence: CASSFGQVSYNEQFF. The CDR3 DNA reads TGCGCCAGCAGCTTTGGACAGGTCTCCTACAATGAGCAGTTCTTC.

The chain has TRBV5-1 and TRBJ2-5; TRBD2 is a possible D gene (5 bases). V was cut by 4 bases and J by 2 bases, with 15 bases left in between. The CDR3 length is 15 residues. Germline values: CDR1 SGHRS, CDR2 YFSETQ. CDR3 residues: CASSLPTRTQETQYF. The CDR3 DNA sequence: TGCGCCAGCAGCCTACCCACTAGAACTCAAGAGACCCAGTACTTC.